This T cell receptor (beta chain) came from a study of blood T cell repertoires in COVID-19. Germline CDR1 reads SEHNR; CDR2 reads FQNEAQ (reference sequence). The length of the CDR3 is 17 residues. Trimming cost V 5 bases and J 1 base, with 18 bases left between them. Seattle patients were enrolled while actively infected and followed longitudinally. Some clones are missing from TCRdb's copy, which holds only in-frame ones; the method was immunoSEQ multiplex PCR. Here the sample spans 150,000 to 170,000 clones, roughly 84% being singletons. The chain combines TRBV7-9 with TRBJ1-5; D is undetermined. Sequences were obtained from peripheral blood. This receptor was taken from a man between 60 and 70 years old with COVID-19, enrolled during active disease. The CDR3 DNA reads TGTGCCAGCAGCCCGGGTGGTAGCTCGAGGAGCAATCAGCCCCAGCATTTT. It codes for CASSPGGSSRSNQPQHF. Full variable domain (missing parts from reference TRBV7-9 and TRBJ1-5): DTGVSQNPRHKITKRGQNVTFRCDPISEHNRLYWYRQTLGQGPEFLTYFQNEAQLEKSRLLSDRFSAERPKGSFSTLEIQRTEQGDSAMYLCASSPGGSSRSNQPQHFGDGTRLSIL.